This is a list of T cell receptor beta chains from one sample in a study of blood T cell repertoires in COVID-19. TCRdb's table, derived via immunoSEQ multiplex PCR, lists solely in-frame clones and lacks some. The table shows around 170,000 clones, with about 88% occurring only once. Sequenced: peripheral blood. Receptor source: a man aged 25 to 45 with active or convalescent COVID-19. CDR3s include the opening cysteine and the closing phenylalanine or tryptophan. Fields, in order: J gene, V gene, D gene, clone size, CDR3 DNA, CDR3 protein. The D gene is left open where the match is weak. A row's size may be missing; if present it is once, few, many or a size class.

J gene: TRBJ1-2
V gene: TRBV28
D gene: TRBD1
clone size: .
CDR3 DNA: TGTGCCAGCAGTCTGGACAGGGGCCAGGATGGCTACACCTTC
CDR3 protein: CASSLDRGQDGYTF

J gene: TRBJ2-3
V gene: TRBV7-3
D gene: TRBD2
clone size: .
CDR3 DNA: TGTGCCAGCAGCTGGAGCGGGGGCGGGGCAGATACGCAGTATTTT
CDR3 protein: CASSWSGGGADTQYF

J gene: TRBJ2-2
V gene: TRBV7-9
D gene: .
clone size: few
CDR3 DNA: TGTGCCAGCAGCTTAACGGCGGTCGGGGAGCTGTTTTTT
CDR3 protein: CASSLTAVGELFF

J gene: TRBJ1-5
V gene: TRBV2
D gene: TRBD1
clone size: .
CDR3 DNA: TGTGCCAGCAGCACAGGACAGGGGGGGAAAAATCAGCCCCAGCATTTT
CDR3 protein: CASSTGQGGKNQPQHF

J gene: TRBJ1-1
V gene: TRBV7-9
D gene: TRBD1
clone size: .
CDR3 DNA: TGTGCCAGCAGCTTAGCGGACAGGGTATACACTGAAGCTTTCTTT
CDR3 protein: CASSLADRVYTEAFF

J gene: TRBJ1-5
V gene: TRBV19
D gene: .
clone size: few
CDR3 DNA: TGTGCCAGTAGTATAGAGGGGGCTCAGCCCCAGCATTTT
CDR3 protein: CASSIEGAQPQHF

J gene: TRBJ1-2
V gene: TRBV6-6
D gene: TRBD1
clone size: .
CDR3 DNA: TGTGCCAGCAGGCGGGACAGGGGGGACTATGGCTACACCTTC
CDR3 protein: CASRRDRGDYGYTF

J gene: TRBJ1-3
V gene: TRBV19
D gene: .
clone size: .
CDR3 DNA: TGTGCCAGTAGTATTGGGCAGCTCGGAAACACCATATATTTT
CDR3 protein: CASSIGQLGNTIYF

J gene: TRBJ1-2
V gene: TRBV6-5
D gene: .
clone size: .
CDR3 DNA: TGTGCCATCAAGAGCGCCTATGGCTACACCTTC
CDR3 protein: CAIKSAYGYTF

J gene: TRBJ1-2
V gene: TRBV7-9
D gene: TRBD1
clone size: .
CDR3 DNA: TGTGCCAGCAGCTTATCCAGGGGGGATAATGGCTACACCTTC
CDR3 protein: CASSLSRGDNGYTF

J gene: TRBJ1-1
V gene: TRBV4-3
D gene: .
clone size: .
CDR3 DNA: TGCGCCAGCAGCCGCCTAAGCGGACTTTTGAACACTGAAGCTTTCTTT
CDR3 protein: CASSRLSGLLNTEAFF

J gene: TRBJ2-3
V gene: TRBV4-1
D gene: .
clone size: .
CDR3 DNA: TGCGCCAGCAGCCAAGGGGGGGATCGCACAGATACGCAGTATTTT
CDR3 protein: CASSQGGDRTDTQYF

J gene: TRBJ1-1
V gene: TRBV6-6
D gene: .
clone size: once
CDR3 DNA: TGTGCCAGCAGACTCGAGAACACTGAAGCTTTCTTT
CDR3 protein: CASRLENTEAFF

J gene: TRBJ2-2
V gene: TRBV9
D gene: TRBD1
clone size: .
CDR3 DNA: TGTGCCAGCAGCGTAGGAGGACAGGGGAACACCGGGGAGCTGTTTTTT
CDR3 protein: CASSVGGQGNTGELFF

J gene: TRBJ2-1
V gene: TRBV6-2/TRBV6-3
D gene: TRBD2
clone size: once
CDR3 DNA: TGTGCCAGCAGTTGGCTAGCGGGAGGCTTCTCCTACAATGAGCAGTTCTTC
CDR3 protein: CASSWLAGGFSYNEQFF

J gene: TRBJ1-1
V gene: TRBV27
D gene: TRBD1
clone size: .
CDR3 DNA: TGTGCCAGCAGTGCGACAGGGAGAGGGAGGACTGAAGCTTTCTTT
CDR3 protein: CASSATGRGRTEAFF

J gene: TRBJ1-2
V gene: TRBV28
D gene: .
clone size: .
CDR3 DNA: TGTGCCAGTAGTGACAGCACTAACTATGGCTACACCTTC
CDR3 protein: CASSDSTNYGYTF

J gene: TRBJ1-1
V gene: TRBV2
D gene: .
clone size: few
CDR3 DNA: TGTGCCAGCACTACGGGAGACACTATAAACACTGAAGCTTTCTTT
CDR3 protein: CASTTGDTINTEAFF

J gene: TRBJ1-5
V gene: TRBV18
D gene: TRBD1
clone size: .
CDR3 DNA: TGTGCCAGCTCACCGACGGGACAGCCTAATCAGCCCCAGCATTTT
CDR3 protein: CASSPTGQPNQPQHF

J gene: TRBJ1-1
V gene: TRBV19
D gene: TRBD1
clone size: .
CDR3 DNA: TGTGCCAGTAGTCCGCGACAGGGAAACACTGAAGCTTTCTTT
CDR3 protein: CASSPRQGNTEAFF

J gene: TRBJ2-2
V gene: TRBV3-1/TRBV3-2
D gene: .
clone size: .
CDR3 DNA: TGTGCCAGCAGCCAATTGGTGGGCAGGATGAACACCGGGGAGCTGTTTTTT
CDR3 protein: CASSQLVGRMNTGELFF

J gene: TRBJ2-3
V gene: TRBV6-4
D gene: .
clone size: few
CDR3 DNA: TGTGCCAGCAGTGCCAGTAGCACAGATACGCAGTATTTT
CDR3 protein: CASSASSTDTQYF

J gene: TRBJ1-2
V gene: TRBV19
D gene: .
clone size: .
CDR3 DNA: TGTGCCAGTACGAGCGGGGCAACAGGGATTTATGGCTACACCTTC
CDR3 protein: CASTSGATGIYGYTF

J gene: TRBJ2-1
V gene: TRBV7-6
D gene: TRBD2
clone size: once
CDR3 DNA: TGTGCCAGCAGCTTAGTGGTAGCGGGAGTCTACAATGAGCAGTTCTTC
CDR3 protein: CASSLVVAGVYNEQFF

J gene: TRBJ1-2
V gene: TRBV15
D gene: TRBD1
clone size: .
CDR3 DNA: TGTGCCACCAGCAGAGACCAACCAGGGACAGGGGGCAACTATGGCTACACCTTC
CDR3 protein: CATSRDQPGTGGNYGYTF

J gene: TRBJ1-5
V gene: TRBV5-5
D gene: .
clone size: .
CDR3 DNA: TGTGCCAGCAGCTTGGATCTAAGAACCAATCAGCCCCAGCATTTT
CDR3 protein: CASSLDLRTNQPQHF

J gene: TRBJ1-2
V gene: TRBV15
D gene: .
clone size: .
CDR3 DNA: TGTGCCACCAGCAGAGATCAGAATGGCTACACCTTC
CDR3 protein: CATSRDQNGYTF

J gene: TRBJ1-1
V gene: TRBV27
D gene: .
clone size: .
CDR3 DNA: TGTGCCAGCAGTTTATCGCGGGCTCAGAACACTGAAGCTTTCTTT
CDR3 protein: CASSLSRAQNTEAFF

J gene: TRBJ1-6
V gene: TRBV27
D gene: TRBD1
clone size: .
CDR3 DNA: TGTGCCAGCAGTTCGGGACAGGGCTCTAATTCACCCCTCCACTTT
CDR3 protein: CASSSGQGSNSPLHF

J gene: TRBJ2-2
V gene: TRBV5-1
D gene: .
clone size: once
CDR3 DNA: TGCGCCAGCAGCTTCTCGACTATTGTAGGCCTTGCGGCGGGGTTTACCGGGGAGCTGTTTTTT
CDR3 protein: CASSFSTIVGLAAGFTGELFF

J gene: TRBJ1-6
V gene: TRBV10-1
D gene: .
clone size: .
CDR3 DNA: TGCGCCAGCAGTGAGTCGTTGGAGGGGCATTCACCCCTCCACTTT
CDR3 protein: CASSESLEGHSPLHF

J gene: TRBJ2-3
V gene: TRBV9
D gene: .
clone size: .
CDR3 DNA: TGTGCCAGCAGCCAACTTACAGATACGCAGTATTTT
CDR3 protein: CASSQLTDTQYF

J gene: TRBJ1-5
V gene: TRBV5-4
D gene: .
clone size: .
CDR3 DNA: TGTGCCAGCAGCGAGGGGACAAATCAGCCCCAGCATTTT
CDR3 protein: CASSEGTNQPQHF

J gene: TRBJ1-3
V gene: TRBV25-1
D gene: TRBD1
clone size: .
CDR3 DNA: TGTGCCAGCATGGGACAGGGCACCAGCTCTGGAAACACCATATATTTT
CDR3 protein: CASMGQGTSSGNTIYF

J gene: TRBJ2-2
V gene: TRBV30
D gene: .
clone size: .
CDR3 DNA: TGTGCCGGGCAGGGGTTCAACACCGGGGAGCTGTTTTTT
CDR3 protein: CAGQGFNTGELFF

J gene: TRBJ2-1
V gene: TRBV6-5
D gene: TRBD1
clone size: once
CDR3 DNA: TGTGCCAGCAGTTATGGGACAGGTCTAAGGAATGAGCAGTTCTTC
CDR3 protein: CASSYGTGLRNEQFF

J gene: TRBJ1-1
V gene: TRBV19
D gene: .
clone size: .
CDR3 DNA: TGTGCCAGTAGTATAACCCCCAGGGCCTTGAACACTGAAGCTTTCTTT
CDR3 protein: CASSITPRALNTEAFF

J gene: TRBJ2-2
V gene: TRBV19
D gene: TRBD2
clone size: .
CDR3 DNA: TGTGCCAGTAGTATAGATGGGCCACTAGCGGGAGGGCCTCGGGACACCGGGGAGCTGTTTTTT
CDR3 protein: CASSIDGPLAGGPRDTGELFF

J gene: TRBJ2-1
V gene: TRBV27
D gene: .
clone size: .
CDR3 DNA: TGTGCCAGCAGTTTATCTTGGCTAGGTAGAAATGAGCAGTTCTTC
CDR3 protein: CASSLSWLGRNEQFF

J gene: TRBJ1-6
V gene: TRBV27
D gene: .
clone size: .
CDR3 DNA: TGTGCCAGCAGTGTCCGGGACACTGGGTTCCGTTCACCCCTCCACTTT
CDR3 protein: CASSVRDTGFRSPLHF

J gene: TRBJ2-2
V gene: TRBV7-5
D gene: .
clone size: .
CDR3 DNA: TGTGTCAGAAGCTACGCGCTTAACACCGGGGAGCTGTTTTTT
CDR3 protein: CVRSYALNTGELFF

J gene: TRBJ1-1
V gene: TRBV7-6
D gene: TRBD1
clone size: once
CDR3 DNA: TGTGCCAGCAGTTACCTGGGCGACAGGGTGACTGAAGCTTTCTTT
CDR3 protein: CASSYLGDRVTEAFF

J gene: TRBJ1-3
V gene: TRBV7-2
D gene: .
clone size: few
CDR3 DNA: TGTGCCAGCAGCCAGCGTCAAGCTGGAAACACCATATATTTT
CDR3 protein: CASSQRQAGNTIYF

J gene: TRBJ2-3
V gene: TRBV7-2
D gene: .
clone size: .
CDR3 DNA: TGTGCCAGCAGCCCCTCGGTCACAGATACGCAGTATTTT
CDR3 protein: CASSPSVTDTQYF

J gene: TRBJ2-5
V gene: TRBV7-6
D gene: .
clone size: once
CDR3 DNA: TGTGCCAGCAGCAAAGAAGGGGGATCAGAGACCCAGTACTTC
CDR3 protein: CASSKEGGSETQYF

J gene: TRBJ1-4
V gene: TRBV7-9
D gene: TRBD1
clone size: many
CDR3 DNA: TGTGCCAGCAGCGCCTCGGGGACAGCAGATGAAGATAATGAAAAACTGTTTTTT
CDR3 protein: CASSASGTADEDNEKLFF

J gene: TRBJ2-5
V gene: TRBV15
D gene: TRBD2
clone size: .
CDR3 DNA: TGTGCCACCAGCCGTACGGGACTAGCGGGAGTAGGAGAGACCCAGTACTTC
CDR3 protein: CATSRTGLAGVGETQYF

J gene: TRBJ2-7
V gene: TRBV6-5
D gene: .
clone size: .
CDR3 DNA: TGTGCCAGCAGTTACCTAGAAACGGGGTACGAGCAGTACTTC
CDR3 protein: CASSYLETGYEQYF

J gene: TRBJ1-2
V gene: TRBV19
D gene: .
clone size: once
CDR3 DNA: TGTGCCGGCGGAAGGGGGAGCTATGGCTACACCTTC
CDR3 protein: CAGGRGSYGYTF

J gene: TRBJ2-5
V gene: TRBV2
D gene: TRBD1
clone size: .
CDR3 DNA: TGTGCCAGCAGTCGACAGGGATCTCGAGAGACCCAGTACTTC
CDR3 protein: CASSRQGSRETQYF

J gene: TRBJ1-5
V gene: TRBV28
D gene: .
clone size: .
CDR3 DNA: TGTGCCAGCAGTTCCCCCGGCGTTGGGCCCAATCAGCCCCAGCATTTT
CDR3 protein: CASSSPGVGPNQPQHF

J gene: TRBJ2-5
V gene: TRBV6-5
D gene: TRBD2
clone size: .
CDR3 DNA: TGTGCCAGCAGTTACTCAGCGGGAGGGCCGGAGACCCAGTACTTC
CDR3 protein: CASSYSAGGPETQYF

J gene: TRBJ2-1
V gene: TRBV6-1
D gene: TRBD2
clone size: .
CDR3 DNA: TGTGCCAGCAGTGAGTTACTAGCGGCCTACAATGAGCAGTTCTTC
CDR3 protein: CASSELLAAYNEQFF

J gene: TRBJ1-4
V gene: TRBV4-1
D gene: .
clone size: .
CDR3 DNA: TGCGCCAGCAGCCAAGATCGTACAGCAACTAATGAAAAACTGTTTTTT
CDR3 protein: CASSQDRTATNEKLFF

J gene: TRBJ1-4
V gene: TRBV5-8
D gene: TRBD1
clone size: .
CDR3 DNA: TGTGCCAGCAGCTTGGGGACAGGGGCCCTTAATGAAAAACTGTTTTTT
CDR3 protein: CASSLGTGALNEKLFF

J gene: TRBJ2-7
V gene: TRBV19
D gene: TRBD1
clone size: .
CDR3 DNA: TGTGCCAGTAGTATATCCACAGGGGGCGGAACTCGCGAGCAGTACTTC
CDR3 protein: CASSISTGGGTREQYF

J gene: TRBJ1-2
V gene: TRBV9
D gene: .
clone size: .
CDR3 DNA: TGTGCCAGCAGCGTAACGGGGAATGGCTACACCTTC
CDR3 protein: CASSVTGNGYTF

J gene: TRBJ2-5
V gene: TRBV19
D gene: .
clone size: .
CDR3 DNA: TGTGCCAGTAGTAGAGGGTACCAAGAGACCCAGTACTTC
CDR3 protein: CASSRGYQETQYF

J gene: TRBJ2-2
V gene: TRBV29-1
D gene: TRBD1
clone size: .
CDR3 DNA: TGCAGCGTCGTGGAACAGGGGGCTAACGGGGAGCTGTTTTTT
CDR3 protein: CSVVEQGANGELFF